Each of the 15 T cell receptor beta chains below was sequenced from the same sample in a study of blood T cell repertoires in COVID-19. The table came from immunoSEQ multiplex PCR; TCRdb's copy has only in-frame clones and leaves some out. This table holds approximately 200,000 clones, almost 85% found once. The source material was peripheral blood. The receptor set was obtained from a human donor with acute or convalescent COVID-19. The donor label of this sample is uncertain.

The chain uses TRBV18 and TRBJ2-7; TRBD1 aligns across 10 bases. Germline CDR1 and CDR2: KGHSH and LQKENI. This CDR3 contains 17 residues. V dropped 4 bases and J dropped 2; count of bases not matched to a gene: 11. This chain's CDR3 is CASSRERDRGFPYEQYF. In DNA form, the CDR3 reads TGTGCCAGCTCACGAGAGAGGGACAGGGGTTTCCCCTACGAGCAGTACTTC. Full variable domain (missing parts from reference TRBV18 and TRBJ2-7): NAGVMQNPRHLVRRRGQEARLRCSPMKGHSHVYWYRQLPEEGLKFMVYLQKENIIDESGMPKERFSAEFPKEGPSILRIQQVVRGDSAAYFCASSRERDRGFPYEQYFGPGTRLTVT.

The chain uses TRBV3-1 (or the pseudogene TRBV3-2) and TRBJ1-5, with 10 bases fitting TRBD1. After removal of 1 base from V and 1 base from J, the junction contained 1 base not matched to a gene. Germline V gene sequence: CDR1 LGHDT, CDR2 YNNKEL (reference sequence). This CDR3 has 16 amino acids. The chain's CDR3 is CASSQGGQGSNQPQHF. The CDR3 coding sequence is TGTGCCAGCAGCCAAGGGGGACAGGGGAGCAATCAGCCCCAGCATTTT.

The chain carries TRBV7-8 and TRBJ2-6; 7 bases are a match to TRBD2. V was clipped by 3 bases and J by 1 base; unmatched bases: 0. The CDR3 spans 15 residues. Germline V CDR1 and CDR2: SGHVS, FQNEAQ. CDR3 bases: TGTGCCAGCAGCTTCGGGGGGTCTGGGGCCAACGTCCTGACTTTC. Its protein is CASSFGGSGANVLTF.

The chain is built from TRBV7-9 and TRBJ1-2; 11 bases line up with TRBD1. V was clipped by 4 bases and J by 8 bases; unmatched bases: 3. The CDR3 is 13 amino acids. Germline values: CDR1 SEHNR, CDR2 FQNEAQ (reference sequence). The CDR3 region is CASSSGQGGGYTF. CDR3 nucleotides: TGTGCCAGCAGCTCGGGACAGGGGGGCGGCTACACCTTC.

The table lists this clone with a few counts. V and J are TRBV12-3 or TRBV12-4 and TRBJ2-1; 9 nucleotides align to TRBD2. This CDR3 comprises 13 residues. Trimming cost V 8 bases and J 9 bases; bases outside gene matches: 8. This chain's CDR3 is CASRGREVGEQFF. The CDR3 DNA is TGTGCCAGCCGCGGGAGGGAGGTTGGTGAGCAGTTCTTC.

Only one count was recorded for this clone. V gene TRBV28 combines with J gene TRBJ1-4; D is possibly TRBD1 (5 bases). V was pared by 3 bases and J by 3 bases, with 17 bases between. This CDR3 comprises 17 residues. The V gene's germline CDR1 is MDHEN and CDR2 SYDVKM. CDR3 region: CASSLLGASISNEKLFF. In DNA, the CDR3 is TGTGCCAGCAGTTTGCTTGGGGCCTCAATATCTAATGAAAAACTGTTTTTT.

The chain employs TRBV10-3 and TRBJ2-5; 10 bases map to TRBD2. This CDR3 spans 13 amino acids. The J segment lost 1 base and the V segment lost 10 bases, leaving 3 bases of the junction unmatched. CDR1 and CDR2 from the germline V gene are ENHRY and SYGVKD. The DNA of the CDR3 is TGTGCCACCGAGCGGGAGGGCCAAGAGACCCAGTACTTC. This encodes CATEREGQETQYF.

The CDR3 DNA reads as TGTGCCAGCACAAACCGGGACAAGAAGACCCAGTACTTC. Its translation: CASTNRDKKTQYF. The gene calls are TRBV27 and TRBJ2-5; TRBD1 might be the D (6 bases). Looked up from germline, CDR1 is MNHEY and CDR2 is SMNVEV (reference sequence). The CDR3 runs to 13 residues. V dropped 7 bases and J dropped 6 bases, with 15 bases sitting between them.

The J gene is TRBJ1-2, the V gene TRBV19; TRBD1 is a possible D gene (6 bases). Germline V lookup: CDR1 LNHDA, CDR2 SQIVND (reference sequence). The V gene lost 3 bases and the J gene lost 0 bases, with 11 bases spanning the gap. The CDR3 contains 15 residues. The CDR3 nucleotides are TGTGCCAGTAGTATTCAGGCAGGGGCTAACTATGGCTACACCTTC. Protein sequence: CASSIQAGANYGYTF.

The rearrangement uses TRBV4-1 and TRBJ2-3; 12 positions agree with TRBD2. V lost 4 bases and J lost 2; bases outside the gene matches: 4. The V gene's germline CDR1 is MGHRA and CDR2 YSYEKL. CDR3 length: 16 amino acids. The CDR3 bases are TGCGCCAGCAGCCTGCGACTAGCGGGGGACACAGATACGCAGTATTTT. Protein sequence: CASSLRLAGDTDTQYF.

The V gene is TRBV5-1, the J gene TRBJ1-5; a weak D match, TRBD1 (6 bases). Trimming pared 0 bases from V and 6 bases from J, leaving 13 bases between. Germline V gene sequence: CDR1 SGHRS, CDR2 YFSETQ. The CDR3 consists of 15 residues. The CDR3 sequence is CASSLEGGGIQPQHF. The CDR3 coding sequence is TGCGCCAGCAGCTTGGAAGGGGGAGGGATTCAGCCCCAGCATTTT.

This clone was seen only a few times. This chain uses TRBV9 with TRBJ2-1; 12 bases fit TRBD1. The CDR3 has 15 residues. V shed 0 bases, J shed 10 bases, and the junction held 5 bases outside the gene matches. The germline gives CDR1 SGDLS, CDR2 YYNGEE. CDR3: CASSVGGQGAREQFF. For the CDR3, the DNA is TGTGCCAGCAGCGTAGGGGGACAGGGGGCGAGGGAGCAGTTCTTC. The full variable domain, in which reference TRBV9 and TRBJ2-1 provide the parts outside the CDR3, is DSGVTQTPKHLITATGQRVTLRCSPRSGDLSVYWYQQSLDQGLQFLIQYYNGEERAKGNILERFSAQQFPDLHSELNLSSLELGDSALYFCASSVGGQGAREQFFGPGTRLTVL.

This clone occurred a few times. This chain joins TRBV10-3 and TRBJ1-2, with 7 bases aligning to TRBD1. Trimming cost V 5 bases and J 3 bases; bases outside gene matches: 6. CDR3 size: 14 residues. Germline values: CDR1 ENHRY, CDR2 SYGVKD. CDR3 coding DNA: TGTGCCATCAGTCAGGGGGAGTGGGACTATGGCTACACCTTC. Translation gives CAISQGEWDYGYTF.

This rearrangement joins TRBV25-1 to TRBJ2-5, with 8 nucleotides matching TRBD1. The germline CDR1 and CDR2 sequences are MGHDK and SYGVNS. Trimming cost V 1 base and J 5 bases; bases outside gene matches: 6. CDR3 length: 15 residues. DNA of the CDR3: TGTGCCAGCAGTGAATCAGGGGGCTATCGGGAGACCCAGTACTTC. This translates into CASSESGGYRETQYF.

The chain has TRBV6-2 or TRBV6-3 and TRBJ1-2, with D hard to call. CDR1 and CDR2 (germline): MNHEY, SVGEGT. The CDR3 extends over 13 amino acids. V lost 4 bases, J lost 3 bases, and 9 bases lay in between. CDR3: CASSFERHYGYTF. The CDR3 DNA reads TGTGCCAGCAGTTTTGAGCGCCACTATGGCTACACCTTC.